A selection of T cell receptor beta chains follows, all from one sample in a study of blood T cell repertoires in COVID-19. Clones were read by immunoSEQ multiplex PCR, and TCRdb kept only the in-frame ones, dropping some. The repertoire holds 250,000 to 350,000 clones, with approximately 86% as singletons. Sequencing was done on a sample of peripheral blood. Every receptor here comes from a man aged 18 to 30 with active or convalescent COVID-19. Both conserved end residues are part of each CDR3. The D gene is left open where the match is weak. A clone size is listed for some rows: how often the clone was seen (once, few, many), or a class if it is expanded.

clone size	V gene	J gene	D gene	CDR3 protein	CDR3 DNA
.	TRBV6-1	TRBJ2-3	TRBD2	CASSETSGTTDTQYF	TGTGCCAGCAGTGAGACTAGCGGGACAACAGATACGCAGTATTTT
.	TRBV5-1	TRBJ2-3	TRBD2	CASSHQGLAGGDTQYF	TGCGCCAGCAGCCATCAGGGACTAGCGGGAGGAGATACGCAGTATTTT
.	TRBV10-3	TRBJ1-5	TRBD1	CAISGGTGMFQPQHF	TGTGCCATCAGTGGCGGGACAGGGATGTTTCAGCCCCAGCATTTT
.	TRBV19	TRBJ2-1	.	CAFPRDNEQFF	TGTGCCTTCCCGCGGGACAATGAGCAGTTCTTC
.	TRBV5-4	TRBJ2-7	TRBD1	CASSLGQGRNEQYF	TGTGCCAGCAGCTTGGGACAGGGTAGAAACGAGCAGTACTTC
.	TRBV5-3	TRBJ1-6	TRBD1	CARSLDRDNSPLHF	TGTGCCAGAAGCTTAGACAGGGACAATTCACCCCTCCACTTT
.	TRBV13	TRBJ1-4	TRBD1	CASSPTGGAGEKLFF	TGTGCCAGCAGTCCAACAGGGGGCGCGGGTGAAAAACTGTTTTTT
.	TRBV24-1	TRBJ2-2	.	CATSDLWEFGGELFF	TGTGCCACCAGTGATTTGTGGGAGTTCGGCGGGGAGCTGTTTTTT
.	TRBV27	TRBJ1-2	TRBD1	CASSLEPGQPYGYTF	TGTGCCAGCAGTTTAGAGCCGGGACAGCCCTATGGCTACACCTTC
.	TRBV28	TRBJ1-3	TRBD1	CASSLYGTERHSGNTIYF	TGTGCCAGCAGTTTATATGGGACAGAGAGGCACTCTGGAAACACCATATATTTT
.	TRBV28	TRBJ2-3	.	CASIFSPSESTDTQYF	TGTGCCAGCATCTTCTCCCCTAGCGAAAGCACAGATACGCAGTATTTT
once	TRBV18	TRBJ1-1	TRBD1	CASSPPVQGDTEAFF	TGTGCCAGCTCACCACCAGTACAGGGGGACACTGAAGCTTTCTTT
once	TRBV15	TRBJ2-7	.	CATSSPWQGYEQYF	TGTGCCACCAGCAGCCCATGGCAGGGCTACGAGCAGTACTTC
.	TRBV24-1	TRBJ2-7	.	CATSDSLSYEQYF	TGTGCCACCAGTGATTCCCTTTCCTACGAGCAGTACTTC
.	TRBV6-5	TRBJ1-1	TRBD1	CATRQGANTEAFF	TGTGCCACACGACAGGGGGCGAACACTGAAGCTTTCTTT
.	TRBV6-5	TRBJ1-5	.	CASSRQGGSNQPQHF	TGTGCCAGCAGCCGCCAAGGAGGGAGCAATCAGCCCCAGCATTTT
.	TRBV6-5	TRBJ1-6	.	CASSYTGTTNSPLHF	TGTGCCAGCAGTTACACAGGGACAACCAATTCACCCCTCCACTTT
.	TRBV12-3/TRBV12-4	TRBJ1-1	TRBD1	CASSLAQGFGAFF	TGTGCCAGCAGTTTAGCACAGGGGTTTGGAGCTTTCTTT
.	TRBV11-2	TRBJ2-1	TRBD2	CARPAGGQWESSYNEQFF	TGTGCCAGGCCAGCGGGGGGGCAGTGGGAAAGCTCCTACAATGAGCAGTTCTTC
.	TRBV28	TRBJ1-1	TRBD1	CASSLLEEAGGQNTEAFF	TGTGCCAGCAGTTTATTGGAGGAGGCAGGGGGCCAGAACACTGAAGCTTTCTTT
.	TRBV5-1	TRBJ1-5	TRBD1	CASSLVPGGRQPQHF	TGCGCCAGCAGCTTGGTGCCAGGGGGCCGCCAGCCCCAGCATTTT
few	TRBV7-8	TRBJ1-6	.	CASSLSRSPNSPLHF	TGTGCCAGCAGCCTATCGAGAAGTCCTAATTCACCCCTCCACTTT
.	TRBV7-9	TRBJ2-7	.	CASSPRAAEQYF	TGTGCCAGCAGCCCGCGGGCGGCCGAGCAGTACTTC
.	TRBV27	TRBJ1-6	.	CASSLFPGVDSPLHF	TGTGCCAGCAGTTTATTCCCAGGGGTTGATTCACCCCTCCACTTT
.	TRBV6-5	TRBJ1-1	TRBD1	CASSRTGGSKTEAFF	TGTGCCAGCAGCAGGACAGGGGGTAGTAAAACTGAAGCTTTCTTT
once	TRBV25-1	TRBJ1-4	.	CASSELNSLNEKLFF	TGTGCCAGCAGTGAACTTAACAGCCTTAATGAAAAACTGTTTTTT
.	TRBV19	TRBJ1-2	.	CASSLGGIYGYTF	TGTGCCAGTAGCCTGGGGGGGATCTATGGCTACACCTTC
.	TRBV27	TRBJ2-1	TRBD2	CASIDRGDGEQFF	TGTGCCAGCATTGATCGGGGGGATGGTGAGCAGTTCTTC
.	TRBV10-3	TRBJ2-3	TRBD2	CATRLAGETDTQYF	TGTGCCACCCGACTAGCGGGGGAAACCGATACGCAGTATTTT
few	TRBV14	TRBJ2-2	.	CASSPYPGELFF	TGTGCCAGCAGCCCCTACCCCGGGGAGCTGTTTTTT
once	TRBV10-1	TRBJ1-6	TRBD1	CASSVGRGTNSPLHF	TGCGCCAGCAGTGTGGGCAGGGGGACAAATTCACCCCTCCACTTT
.	TRBV3-1/TRBV3-2	TRBJ1-1	TRBD1	CASSLQGAGDTEAFF	TGTGCCAGCAGCCTACAGGGGGCGGGAGACACTGAAGCTTTCTTT
few	TRBV7-8	TRBJ2-7	TRBD1	CASSRQGSYEQYF	TGTGCCAGCAGCCGACAGGGGAGCTACGAGCAGTACTTC
.	TRBV28	TRBJ1-3	.	CASSLAFTGNTIYF	TGTGCCAGCAGTTTAGCGTTTACTGGAAACACCATATATTTT
.	TRBV5-6	TRBJ1-5	.	CASSLSLEQPQHF	TGTGCCAGCAGCTTGTCTTTAGAACAGCCCCAGCATTTT
.	TRBV2	TRBJ2-2	TRBD1	CASSEAGQGAYGELFF	TGTGCCAGCAGTGAAGCTGGCCAGGGGGCGTACGGGGAGCTGTTTTTT
.	TRBV27	TRBJ1-2	.	CASSFSRVDGYTF	TGTGCCAGCAGTTTCTCCAGGGTGGATGGCTACACCTTC
.	TRBV27	TRBJ1-5	.	CASSVGGASNQPQHF	TGTGCCAGCAGTGTGGGAGGCGCTAGCAATCAGCCCCAGCATTTT
.	TRBV4-1	TRBJ1-2	TRBD1	CASSRGQGGYTF	TGCGCCAGCAGCCGAGGACAGGGAGGCTACACCTTC
.	TRBV2	TRBJ1-2	.	CASSEWSGRYGYTF	TGTGCCAGCAGTGAATGGTCAGGGCGGTATGGCTACACCTTC
.	TRBV19	TRBJ2-1	TRBD1	CASRPGQGRAGSYNEQFF	TGTGCCAGTAGACCGGGACAGGGGAGGGCGGGCTCCTACAATGAGCAGTTCTTC
.	TRBV7-6	TRBJ2-2	TRBD2	CASSLVVAGEFTGELFF	TGTGCCAGCAGCTTAGTAGTTGCGGGAGAGTTCACCGGGGAGCTGTTTTTT
.	TRBV7-3	TRBJ2-3	TRBD2	CASSLLGTRNTDTQYF	TGTGCCAGCAGCCTCTTGGGGACTAGAAACACAGATACGCAGTATTTT
.	TRBV9	TRBJ1-1	.	CASSVDTGGEAFF	TGTGCCAGCAGCGTAGACACGGGTGGTGAAGCTTTCTTT
.	TRBV3-1/TRBV3-2	TRBJ2-7	.	CASSQVSREQYF	TGTGCCAGCAGCCAAGTTTCTCGCGAGCAGTACTTC
few	TRBV19	TRBJ1-2	.	CASSVGTNYGYTF	TGTGCCAGTAGTGTCGGGACAAACTATGGCTACACCTTC
.	TRBV7-9	TRBJ1-3	.	CASNLRETGNTIYF	TGTGCCAGCAACCTCAGGGAAACTGGAAACACCATATATTTT
few	TRBV5-4	TRBJ2-7	TRBD1	CASSLGGQGVSEQYF	TGTGCCAGCAGCTTGGGGGGACAGGGGGTCTCCGAGCAGTACTTC
.	TRBV7-8	TRBJ1-3	.	CASSLEAGNTIYF	TGTGCCAGCAGCTTGGAGGCGGGAAACACCATATATTTT
.	TRBV27	TRBJ1-4	TRBD1	CASSFGTGVGEKLFF	TGTGCCAGCAGTTTTGGGACAGGGGTTGGCGAAAAACTGTTTTTT
.	TRBV2	TRBJ2-1	TRBD2	CASSPGTSPYNEQFF	TGTGCCAGCAGTCCCGGGACTAGCCCCTACAATGAGCAGTTCTTC
.	TRBV3-1/TRBV3-2	TRBJ2-7	TRBD1	CASSQGTGFEQYF	TGTGCCAGCAGCCAAGGGACAGGGTTCGAGCAGTACTTC
.	TRBV21-1	TRBJ2-3	.	CASPGLRYTDTQYF	TGTGCCAGTCCGGGACTGAGATACACAGATACGCAGTATTTT
.	TRBV28	TRBJ2-7	.	CASSQGQGLESYEQYF	TGTGCCAGCAGTCAGGGGCAGGGATTGGAGTCCTACGAGCAGTACTTC
.	TRBV7-9	TRBJ2-6	.	CASSTRDGANVLTF	TGTGCCAGCAGCACCCGGGATGGGGCCAACGTCCTGACTTTC
.	TRBV5-6	TRBJ1-5	.	CASSLEIGGQPQHF	TGTGCCAGCAGCTTGGAGATCGGGGGTCAGCCCCAGCATTTT
.	TRBV11-2	TRBJ1-4	.	CASSLIRGAAEEKLFF	TGTGCCAGCAGCTTAATTCGCGGGGCAGCGGAGGAAAAACTGTTTTTT
.	TRBV2	TRBJ1-2	.	CANSYSGGYTF	TGTGCCAACAGCTATAGTGGTGGCTACACCTTC
.	TRBV4-1	TRBJ2-1	TRBD2	CASSITSGSSYNEQFF	TGCGCCAGCAGCATTACCAGCGGGAGCTCCTACAATGAGCAGTTCTTC